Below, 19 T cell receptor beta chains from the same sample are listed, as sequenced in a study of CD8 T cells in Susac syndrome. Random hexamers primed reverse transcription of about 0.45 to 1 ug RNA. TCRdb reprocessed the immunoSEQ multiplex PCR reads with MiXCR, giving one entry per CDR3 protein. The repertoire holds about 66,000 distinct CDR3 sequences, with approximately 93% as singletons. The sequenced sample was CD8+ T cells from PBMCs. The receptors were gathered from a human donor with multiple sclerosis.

In nucleotides, the CDR3 is TGTGCCAGCAGCTTAAGTCTGCAGGACAGCACAGATACGCAGTATTTT. Translated, it gives CASSLSLQDSTDTQYF. V and J are TRBV13 and TRBJ2-3; no clear D gene. The CDR3 spans 16 residues. Trimming left V 2 bases short and J 0 bases short, with 12 bases between. The germline gives CDR1 PRHDT, CDR2 FYEKMQ (reference sequence).

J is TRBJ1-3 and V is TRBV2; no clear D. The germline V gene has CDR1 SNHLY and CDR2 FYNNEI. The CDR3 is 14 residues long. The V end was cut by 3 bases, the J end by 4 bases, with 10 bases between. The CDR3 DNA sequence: TGTGCCAGCAGTGACAGTCAGACCGGAAACACCATATATTTT. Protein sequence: CASSDSQTGNTIYF.

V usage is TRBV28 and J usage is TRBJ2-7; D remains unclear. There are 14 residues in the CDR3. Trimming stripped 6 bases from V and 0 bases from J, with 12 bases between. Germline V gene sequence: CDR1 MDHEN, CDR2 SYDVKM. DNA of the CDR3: TGTGCCAGCAGCTCAAACCGGAACTCCTACGAGCAGTACTTC. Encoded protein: CASSSNRNSYEQYF.

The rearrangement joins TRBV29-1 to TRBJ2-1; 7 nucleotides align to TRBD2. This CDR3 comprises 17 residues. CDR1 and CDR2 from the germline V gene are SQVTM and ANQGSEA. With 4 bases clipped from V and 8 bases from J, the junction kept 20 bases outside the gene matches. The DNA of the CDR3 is TGCAGCGTTGTTGTTATGGGAGCGGGAAGGGGTTGGGATGAGCAGTTCTTC. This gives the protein CSVVVMGAGRGWDEQFF.

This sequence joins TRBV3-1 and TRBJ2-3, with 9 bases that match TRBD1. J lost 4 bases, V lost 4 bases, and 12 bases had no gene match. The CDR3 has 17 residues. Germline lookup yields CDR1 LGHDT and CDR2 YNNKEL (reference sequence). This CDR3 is CASSLLTGQGEADTQYF. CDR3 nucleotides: TGTGCCAGCAGCCTCCTCACGGGACAGGGAGAAGCAGATACGCAGTATTTT.

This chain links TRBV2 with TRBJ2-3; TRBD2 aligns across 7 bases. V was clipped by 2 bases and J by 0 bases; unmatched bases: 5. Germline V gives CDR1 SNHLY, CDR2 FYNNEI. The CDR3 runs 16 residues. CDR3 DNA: TGTGCCAGCAGTGAATTCCTAGCGGATAGCACAGATACGCAGTATTTT. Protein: CASSEFLADSTDTQYF.

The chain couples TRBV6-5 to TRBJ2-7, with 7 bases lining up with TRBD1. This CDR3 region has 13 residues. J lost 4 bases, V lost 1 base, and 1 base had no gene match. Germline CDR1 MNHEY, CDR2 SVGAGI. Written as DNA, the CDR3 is TGTGCCAGCAGTTACTTCAGGGGGTACGAGCAGTACTTC. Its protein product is CASSYFRGYEQYF.

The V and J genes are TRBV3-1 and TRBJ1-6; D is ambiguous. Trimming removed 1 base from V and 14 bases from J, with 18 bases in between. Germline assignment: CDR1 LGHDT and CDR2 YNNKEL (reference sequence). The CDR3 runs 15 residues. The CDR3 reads CASSQGLLLREALHF. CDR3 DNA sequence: TGTGCCAGCAGCCAAGGGTTGTTACTGCGAGAGGCCCTCCACTTT.

The chain's CDR3 is CASSLVGSDQETQYF. The CDR3 nucleotides are TGTGCCAGCAGCTTAGTCGGGTCCGATCAAGAGACCCAGTACTTC. This sequence joins TRBV11-2 and TRBJ2-5; D gene uncertain. The CDR3 is made up of 15 amino acids. Germline V gene data show CDR1 as SGHAT and CDR2 as FQNNGV. The germline V and J ends were trimmed by 1 base and 2 bases, with 11 bases remaining between them.

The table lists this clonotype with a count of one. In nucleotides, the CDR3 is TGTGCCAGTAGTCGCCCCAATGAGCAGTTCTTC. Protein product: CASSRPNEQFF. The chain links TRBV19 to TRBJ2-1; D gene unclear. Germline CDR1 and CDR2: LNHDA and SQIVND (reference sequence). This CDR3 comprises 11 residues. Trimming removed 5 bases from V and 6 bases from J, with 5 bases in between.

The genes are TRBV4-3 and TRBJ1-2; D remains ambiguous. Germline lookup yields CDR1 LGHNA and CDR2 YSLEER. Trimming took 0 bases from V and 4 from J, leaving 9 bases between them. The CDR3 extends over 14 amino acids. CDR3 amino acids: CASSQDADTYGYTF. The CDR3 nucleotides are TGCGCCAGCAGCCAAGATGCAGATACCTATGGCTACACCTTC.

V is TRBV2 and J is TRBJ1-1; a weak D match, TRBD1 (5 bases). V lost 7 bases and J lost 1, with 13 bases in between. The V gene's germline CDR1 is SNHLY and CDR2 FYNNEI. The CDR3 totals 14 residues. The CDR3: CASTGAGENTEAFF. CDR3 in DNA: TGTGCCAGCACCGGCGCGGGGGAGAACACTGAAGCTTTCTTT.

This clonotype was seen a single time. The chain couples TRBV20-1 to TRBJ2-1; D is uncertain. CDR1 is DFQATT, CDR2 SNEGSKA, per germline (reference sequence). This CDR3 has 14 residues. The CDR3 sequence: CSEPKGPEYNEQFF. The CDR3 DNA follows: TGCAGCGAACCTAAGGGCCCAGAGTACAATGAGCAGTTCTTC.

The CDR3 here is CASSLLGPQGYHEQYF. The DNA for the CDR3 is TGTGCCAGCAGTTTATTGGGTCCACAGGGGTACCACGAGCAGTACTTC. The rearrangement uses TRBV27 and TRBJ2-7; 7 positions agree with TRBD1. The CDR3 runs to 16 residues. V was pared by 1 base and J by 5 bases, with 11 bases of the junction left unmatched. Per the germline V gene, CDR1 is MNHEY and CDR2 is SMNVEV (reference sequence).

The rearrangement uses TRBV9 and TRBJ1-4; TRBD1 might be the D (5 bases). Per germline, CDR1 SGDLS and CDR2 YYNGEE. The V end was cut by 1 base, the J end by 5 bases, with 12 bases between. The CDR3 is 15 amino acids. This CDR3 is CASSVLPGVNEKLFF. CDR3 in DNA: TGTGCCAGCAGCGTACTACCGGGGGTCAATGAAAAACTGTTTTTT.

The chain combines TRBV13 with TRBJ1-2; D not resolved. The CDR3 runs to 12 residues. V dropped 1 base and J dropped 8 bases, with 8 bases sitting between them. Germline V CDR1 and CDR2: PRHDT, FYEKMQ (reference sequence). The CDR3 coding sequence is TGTGCCAGCAGCTTAGTCGGCGGCGGCTACACCTTC. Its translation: CASSLVGGGYTF.

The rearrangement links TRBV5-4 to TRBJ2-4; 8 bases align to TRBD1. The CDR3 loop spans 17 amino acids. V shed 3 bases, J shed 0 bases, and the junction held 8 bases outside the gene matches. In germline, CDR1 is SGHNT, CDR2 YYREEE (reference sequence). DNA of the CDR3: TGTGCCAGCAGCTGGGGGGACAGGCCCCTAGCCAAAAACATTCAGTACTTC. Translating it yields CASSWGDRPLAKNIQYF. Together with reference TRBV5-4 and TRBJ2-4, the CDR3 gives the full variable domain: ETGVTQSPTHLIKTRGQQVTLRCSSQSGHNTVSWYQQALGQGPQFIFQYYREEENGRGNFPPRFSGLQFPNYSSELNVNALELDDSALYLCASSWGDRPLAKNIQYFGAGTRLSVL.

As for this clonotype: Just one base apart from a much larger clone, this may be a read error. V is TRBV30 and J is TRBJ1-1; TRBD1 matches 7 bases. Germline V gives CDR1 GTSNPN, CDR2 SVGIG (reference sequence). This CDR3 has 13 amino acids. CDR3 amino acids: CAWIRQGGTEVFF. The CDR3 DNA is TGTGCCTGGATTAGGCAGGGGGGCACTGAAGTTTTCTTT. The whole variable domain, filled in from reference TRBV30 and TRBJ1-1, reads SQTIHQWPATLVQPVGSPLSLECTVEGTSNPNLYWYRQAAGRGLQLLFYSVGIGQISSEVPQNLSASRPQDRQFILSSKKLLLSDSGFYLCAWIRQGGTEVFFGQGTRLTVV.

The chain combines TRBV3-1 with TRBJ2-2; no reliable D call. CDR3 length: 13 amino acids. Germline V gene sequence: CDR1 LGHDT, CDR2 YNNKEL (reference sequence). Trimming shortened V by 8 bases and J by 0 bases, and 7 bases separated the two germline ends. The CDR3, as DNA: TGTGCCAGCGGTTACACGAACACCGGGGAGCTGTTTTTT. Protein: CASGYTNTGELFF. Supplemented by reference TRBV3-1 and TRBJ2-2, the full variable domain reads DTAVSQTPKYLVTQMGNDKSIKCEQNLGHDTMYWYKQDSKKFLKIMFSYNNKELIINETVPNRFSPKSPDKAHLNLHINSLELGDSAVYFCASGYTNTGELFFGEGSRLTVL.